These T cell receptor beta chains were read from a single sample in a study of CD8+ T cells in alopecia areata. Profiled with immunoSEQ multiplex PCR; TCRdb holds only in-frame clones, not every one. The data contain over 150,000 clones, 45% to 65% of them seen just once; the ten biggest clones take up around 0.69%. This sample comprised CD4+ T cells sorted from blood, obtained at week 4, from a patient treated with tofacitinib. Receptors were obtained from a human donor with alopecia areata. Both conserved end residues are part of each CDR3. A D gene is named only where the DNA matches it firmly. Clone sizes are given selectively: once, few, many, or a class where the clone is expanded.

V gene	J gene	clone size	D gene	CDR3 protein	CDR3 DNA
TRBV10-3	TRBJ2-1	many	.	CAISVGGSYNEQFF	TGTGCCATCAGTGTTGGAGGATCCTACAATGAGCAGTTCTTC
TRBV29-1	TRBJ1-1	.	.	CSVGITTEAFF	TGCAGCGTTGGGATAACCACTGAAGCTTTCTTT
TRBV29-1	TRBJ2-1	few	.	CSVGNPGRGNEQFF	TGCAGCGTTGGGAACCCGGGACGTGGGAATGAGCAGTTCTTC
TRBV30	TRBJ1-4	.	.	CAWGAREKLFF	TGTGCCTGGGGGGCCCGGGAAAAACTGTTTTTT
TRBV2	TRBJ1-1	.	.	CASSEHRTEAFF	TGTGCCAGCAGTGAACACCGGACTGAAGCTTTCTTT
TRBV9	TRBJ2-1	.	.	CASSEQTYNEQFF	TGTGCCAGCAGTGAGCAAACCTACAATGAGCAGTTCTTC
TRBV11-2	TRBJ1-2	.	.	CASSTGPWDYGYTF	TGTGCCAGCAGCACGGGGCCTTGGGACTATGGCTACACCTTC
TRBV29-1	TRBJ2-6	.	.	CSVFRAGANVLTF	TGCAGCGTTTTCAGGGCTGGGGCCAACGTCCTGACTTTC
TRBV25-1	TRBJ1-2	.	.	CASSEYGSPAYGYTF	TGTGCCAGCAGTGAATATGGATCGCCGGCCTATGGCTACACCTTC
TRBV5-1	TRBJ2-3	.	.	CASSLQGAGDTQYF	TGCGCCAGCAGCTTGCAAGGGGCAGGAGATACGCAGTATTTT
TRBV7-3	TRBJ2-1	.	.	CASSDSVDHEQFF	TGTGCCAGCAGTGACAGCGTCGACCATGAGCAGTTCTTC
TRBV6-1	TRBJ2-3	.	.	CASYGGVSDTQYF	TGTGCCAGCTACGGAGGGGTCTCAGATACGCAGTATTTT
TRBV30	TRBJ2-1	.	.	CAWRPRKGRNEQFF	TGTGCCTGGCGGCCGCGCAAGGGGCGGAATGAGCAGTTCTTC
TRBV27	TRBJ2-5	few	.	CASSPLPTGFIETQYF	TGTGCCAGCAGTCCCCTCCCGACAGGCTTCATAGAGACCCAGTACTTC
TRBV4-2	TRBJ2-1	.	TRBD2	CASSPGGTDNEQFF	TGTGCCAGCAGCCCCGGGGGGACTGACAATGAGCAGTTCTTC
TRBV28	TRBJ2-1	few	.	CASSSLGGDNEQFF	TGTGCCAGCAGTTCACTAGGTGGGGACAATGAGCAGTTCTTC
TRBV9	TRBJ1-1	.	TRBD1	CASSVEGQGFGTEAFF	TGTGCCAGCAGCGTAGAAGGACAGGGCTTTGGGACTGAAGCTTTCTTT